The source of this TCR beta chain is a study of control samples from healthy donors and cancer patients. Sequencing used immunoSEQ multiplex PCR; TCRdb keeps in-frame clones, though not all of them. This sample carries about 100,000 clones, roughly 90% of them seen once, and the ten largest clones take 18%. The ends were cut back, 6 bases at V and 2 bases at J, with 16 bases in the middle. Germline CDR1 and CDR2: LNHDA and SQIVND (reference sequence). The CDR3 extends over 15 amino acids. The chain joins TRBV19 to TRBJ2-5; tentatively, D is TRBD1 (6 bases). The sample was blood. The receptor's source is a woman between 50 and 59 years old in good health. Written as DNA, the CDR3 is TGTGCCAGTAGCCCGGCCAGGGGCCGACAAGAGACCCAGTACTTC. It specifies CASSPARGRQETQYF.